Below are 21 T cell receptor beta chains sequenced from a single sample in a study of blood T cells in healthy people across ages. Alongside a J-beta primer mix, a sample-barcoded 5' primer served in a second PCR lasting roughly 7 to 11 cycles. TCRdb reprocessed the 5' RACE reads with MiXCR, giving one entry per CDR3 protein. The sample carries about 1.5 million distinct CDR3 sequences, around 40% recorded once. The specimen was blood. Receptors were obtained from a young woman in good health.

V and J are TRBV6-2 or TRBV6-3 and TRBJ1-5; no reliable D call. Looked up from germline, CDR1 is MNHEY and CDR2 is SVGEGT. Between the trimmed V and J ends, which lost 2 bases and 3 bases, there was a span of 8 bases. The CDR3 loop spans 14 amino acids. CDR3 bases: TGTGCCAGCAGTTACCCGCCAAACAATCAGCCCCAGCATTTT. Protein: CASSYPPNNQPQHF.

This chain uses TRBV28 with TRBJ2-1; 8 nucleotides match TRBD2. Trimming at V came to 4 bases and at J to 9 bases, leaving 8 bases not matched to a gene. Germline V lookup: CDR1 MDHEN, CDR2 SYDVKM. The CDR3 has 14 amino acids. The CDR3 DNA sequence: TGTGCCAGCAGTTACCAGCGGGAGTCAAGTGAGCAGTTCTTC. Translation: CASSYQRESSEQFF.

The gene calls are TRBV7-9 and TRBJ2-4, with D tentatively TRBD1 (5 bases). V was trimmed by 5 bases and J by 5 bases, leaving 13 bases between them. Germline V lookup: CDR1 SEHNR, CDR2 FQNEAQ (reference sequence). The CDR3 is made up of 14 amino acids. The CDR3 bases are TGTGCCAGCAGCACTGGGGCACGGGAAAACATTCAGTACTTC. Translating gives CASSTGARENIQYF.

The chain links TRBV15 to TRBJ2-2; unclear D gene. This CDR3 region has 17 residues. Germline lookup yields CDR1 LNHNV and CDR2 YYDKDF (reference sequence). V lost 5 bases and J lost 2, with 18 bases in between. CDR3 loop: CATSGPRVRANTGELFF. DNA for the CDR3: TGTGCCACCAGCGGGCCTAGAGTTCGGGCCAACACCGGGGAGCTGTTTTTT.

This chain joins TRBV20-1 and TRBJ1-2; D ambiguous. This CDR3 comprises 12 residues. CDR1 is DFQATT, CDR2 SNEGSKA, per germline (reference sequence). V lost 3 bases and J 7 bases, leaving 12 bases between the germline ends. In DNA form, the CDR3 reads TGCAGTGCTAGTGACACCACCTCTGGCTACACCTTC. The encoded protein is CSASDTTSGYTF.

J is TRBJ2-7 and V is TRBV10-3; D may be TRBD1 (5 bases). The V gene's germline CDR1 is ENHRY and CDR2 SYGVKD. This CDR3 comprises 16 residues. V dropped 0 bases and J dropped 2 bases, with 14 bases sitting between them. CDR3 loop: CAISESGQGNPYEQYF. The CDR3 DNA is TGTGCCATCAGTGAGTCGGGGCAGGGAAACCCCTACGAGCAGTACTTC.

A word on this clonotype: This may arise from a read error, as a much more abundant clone is one base away. The gene calls are TRBV4-3 and TRBJ2-3; D perhaps matches TRBD2 (6 bases). Germline V gives CDR1 LGHNA, CDR2 YSLEER. This CDR3 comprises 15 residues. CDR3 nucleotides: TGCACCAGCAGCCAAGATAGCGGTAGCACAGATACGCAGTATTTT. Translated: CTSSQDSGSTDTQYF.

About this clonotype: Possible read error: a much larger clone is one base away. The V and J genes are TRBV6-5 and TRBJ2-7; D remains ambiguous. TRBJ2-5 matches the DNA end more closely, so the J call is doubtful. CDR1 is MNHEY, CDR2 SVGAGI, per germline. The CDR3 runs to 13 residues. DNA of the CDR3: TGTGCCAACAGCCAACCCGGTCCCGAGACCCAGTACTTC. Translating gives CANSQPGPETQYF.

This sequence joins TRBV7-2 and TRBJ1-2; 7 bases are a match to TRBD1. J lost 4 bases, V lost 0 bases, and 14 bases had no gene match. The CDR3 consists of 18 residues. Germline V gene sequence: CDR1 SGHTA, CDR2 FQGNSA. The CDR3 DNA reads TGTGCCAGCAGCTTAGCTGAAAGGGGGCTCTTATCCTTCTATGGCTACACCTTC. Translation gives CASSLAERGLLSFYGYTF.

This clonotype was seen more than once but under ten times. The genes are TRBV4-1 and TRBJ1-2, with a possible D match to TRBD1 (6 bases). Germline V gene sequence: CDR1 MGHRA, CDR2 YSYEKL. V shed 1 base and J shed 6 bases, with 18 bases lying between them. This CDR3 comprises 16 residues. The CDR3 DNA reads TGCGCCAGCAGCCAAGCGGGGGCTAGGTTCGTGAATGGCTACACCTTC. Translation gives CASSQAGARFVNGYTF.

The chain carries TRBV29-1 and TRBJ1-1; D possibly corresponds to TRBD1 (5 bases). Trimming removed 8 bases at V and 1 base at J, with 14 bases between. The germline V gene encodes CDR1 SQVTM and CDR2 ANQGSEA. This CDR3 has 13 amino acids. The chain's CDR3 is CSSRGGGNTEAFF. The CDR3 nucleotides read TGCAGCTCTAGGGGAGGAGGGAACACTGAAGCTTTCTTT.

The chain links TRBV6-1 to TRBJ1-1, with D possibly matching TRBD1 (5 bases). V was pared by 4 bases and J by 7 bases, with 19 bases between. The germline V gene encodes CDR1 MNHNS and CDR2 SASEGT. The CDR3 has 15 residues. CDR3 amino acids: CASSGQRTSWGEAFF. CDR3 sequence (DNA): TGTGCCAGCAGTGGACAACGGACATCCTGGGGTGAAGCTTTCTTT.

This clonotype was seen a few times. The chain couples TRBV7-9 to TRBJ1-6; maybe TRBD1 (5 bases). CDR3 size: 14 residues. Looked up from germline, CDR1 is SEHNR and CDR2 is FQNEAQ (reference sequence). Trimming left V 3 bases short and J 8 bases short, with 11 bases between. CDR3 protein: CASSLEGNDSPLHF. CDR3 nucleotides: TGTGCCAGCAGCTTGGAGGGGAACGATTCACCCCTCCACTTT.

DNA of the CDR3: TGTGCCAGCAGGCCAACAACAGATTATAATTCACCCCTCCACTTT. It translates to CASRPTTDYNSPLHF. The chain uses TRBV5-5 and TRBJ1-6; D gene unclear. Per germline, CDR1 SGHKS and CDR2 YYEKEE (reference sequence). The CDR3 length is 15 residues. The germline V and J ends were trimmed by 5 bases and 4 bases, with 13 bases remaining between them.

The V call is TRBV27, the J call TRBJ2-3; 9 positions agree with TRBD2. Germline assignment: CDR1 MNHEY and CDR2 SMNVEV (reference sequence). The CDR3 length is 21 residues. The J segment lost 1 base and the V segment lost 1 base, leaving 18 bases of the junction unmatched. The CDR3, as DNA: TGTGCCAGCAGTTTATACCCTCTGACTAGCGGACTCGGGAAGGGCACAGATACGCAGTATTTT. It is translated as CASSLYPLTSGLGKGTDTQYF.

This clonotype was detected only a few times. The chain links TRBV5-1 to TRBJ2-6; unclear D gene. CDR3 length: 18 residues. Germline CDR1 SGHRS, CDR2 YFSETQ. The germline V and J ends were trimmed by 2 bases and 2 bases, with 17 bases remaining between them. CDR3 residues: CASSFSEYSSTGANVLTF. The CDR3 DNA is TGCGCCAGCAGCTTCTCTGAATACAGTTCTACTGGGGCCAACGTCCTGACTTTC.

The chain is built from TRBV6-6 and TRBJ2-1; 8 positions match TRBD2. The V and J ends lost 6 bases and 6 bases, in that order; junction bases with no gene match: 10. This CDR3 has 15 residues. Germline values: CDR1 MNHNY, CDR2 SVGAGI (reference sequence). The CDR3 loop is CASRPTGTRTNEQFF. Here the CDR3 DNA reads TGTGCCAGCAGACCAACCGGGACTAGAACCAATGAGCAGTTCTTC.

This chain links TRBV6-2 or TRBV6-3 with TRBJ1-1, with D unclear. Germline V lookup: CDR1 MNHEY, CDR2 SVGEGT. The CDR3 loop spans 13 amino acids. The ends were cut back, 6 bases at V and 1 base at J, with 9 bases in the middle. The CDR3 protein is CASRAASNTEAFF. The CDR3 coding sequence is TGTGCCAGCAGGGCAGCATCGAACACTGAAGCTTTCTTT.

This rearrangement joins TRBV10-3 to TRBJ2-1, with D possibly matching TRBD2 (6 bases). Trimming took off 8 bases at V and 2 bases at J, with 13 bases between the two ends. CDR1 is ENHRY and CDR2 is SYGVKD in the germline V gene. There are 14 residues in the CDR3. The chain's CDR3 is CAILSGSTYNEQFF. CDR3 bases: TGTGCCATCCTCAGCGGGTCCACCTACAATGAGCAGTTCTTC.

The chain combines TRBV7-6 with TRBJ1-1; 8 nucleotides agree with TRBD1. Germline CDR1 and CDR2: SGHVS and FNYEAQ. The CDR3 is made up of 13 amino acids. The trim removed 1 base at V and 10 bases at J, leaving 5 bases unmatched. The CDR3 DNA follows: TGTGCCAGCAGCTTAGGGGATGACAGGGGAGCTTTCTTT. Amino acids: CASSLGDDRGAFF.

As regards this clonotype: At one end, the junction sequence differs from germline, possibly due to a read error. This sequence joins TRBV7-9 and TRBJ2-1; TRBD2 matches at 9 bases. The CDR3 spans 14 residues. Germline values: CDR1 SEHNR, CDR2 FQNEAQ (reference sequence). The CDR3 is CATAKAGGKNEKFF. The CDR3 DNA sequence: TGTGCCACCGCCAAGGCGGGGGGGAAGAATGAGAAGTTCTTC.